This T cell receptor (beta chain) is from a study of HIV-infected patients and healthy controls. Study overall: No general T-cell lymphocytopenia was present, and per-chain CDR3 totals resembled those of controls.

Alpha and beta constant-region primers primed reverse transcription of around 500 ng RNA. Using multiplexing indices, alpha and beta chain libraries were generated apart by chain-specific third strand synthesis. TCRdb recomputed calls from the 5' RACE reads with MiXCR, one row per CDR3 protein. The sample holds about 18,000 distinct CDR3 sequences, about 9% seen once. This clonotype was observed at least ten times. The antigen is unknown. Antiretroviral therapy had run roughly three months, about 14 weeks, before follow-up blood collection. All unsorted peripheral T cells were captured because whole blood was used without fractionation. The CDR3 contains 18 residues. The germline CDR1 and CDR2 sequences are DFQATT and SNEGSKA (reference sequence). The V and J ends lost 6 bases and 0 bases, in that order; junction bases with no gene match: 9. General study results and limits: Study cohorts differed slightly in age and sex, but this did not explain diversity differences. Significantly higher mean Gini indices appeared in HIV-infected repertoires, possibly reflecting oligoclonality. Eight alpha and eight beta V genes differed significantly in mean usage between HIV-infected patients and controls.

This receptor was obtained from an adult with HIV infection. The sequences come from blood, collected during antiretroviral therapy. This rearrangement joins TRBV20-1 to TRBJ2-3; 16 bases match TRBD2. CDR3 sequence: CSALDRGLAGGSTDTQYF. CDR3 in DNA: TGCAGTGCCCTCGACAGGGGACTAGCGGGAGGGAGCACAGATACGCAGTATTTT.